The rows below give T cell receptor beta chains drawn from one sample of a study of shared clonotypes between healthy human individuals. TCRdb's table, derived via immunoSEQ multiplex PCR, lists solely in-frame clones and lacks some. The sample carries 2 million to 2.5 million clones, about 94% recorded once. The specimen sequenced was naive CD4+ T cells sorted from blood. The receptors were gathered from a man between 18 and 29 years old in good health. Each CDR3 is given without its conserved first and last residue.

V gene: TRBV19; J gene: TRBJ2-2; CDR3 protein: ASYRKPGLAGGNSTGELF
V gene: TRBV5-5; J gene: TRBJ2-7; CDR3 protein: ASSSPGLAYEQY
V gene: TRBV7-9; J gene: TRBJ2-5; CDR3 protein: ASDGTGTLEAQY
V gene: TRBV6-1; J gene: TRBJ1-2; CDR3 protein: ASIQAGALYGYT
V gene: TRBV7-8; J gene: TRBJ2-2; CDR3 protein: ASSWGGSGANTGELF
V gene: TRBV4-2; J gene: TRBJ2-7; CDR3 protein: ASRSGTANYEQY
V gene: TRBV5-1; J gene: TRBJ1-1; CDR3 protein: ASSQSRGRLTTEAF
V gene: TRBV10-3; J gene: TRBJ2-6; CDR3 protein: ATTSLGANVLT
V gene: TRBV6-5; J gene: TRBJ2-3; CDR3 protein: ASSYSSGTSTDTQY
V gene: TRBV9; J gene: TRBJ2-7; CDR3 protein: ASSVGPSYEQY
V gene: TRBV5-1; J gene: TRBJ2-3; CDR3 protein: ASGTGQGTQY
V gene: TRBV5-1; J gene: TRBJ2-5; CDR3 protein: ASSPPGQETQY
V gene: TRBV28; J gene: TRBJ1-1; CDR3 protein: ASRGSTGTGSEAF
V gene: TRBV4-3; J gene: TRBJ2-1; CDR3 protein: ASSQEVTGGNEQF
V gene: TRBV28; J gene: TRBJ1-1; CDR3 protein: ASSFSPGGRTEAF
V gene: TRBV9; J gene: TRBJ1-3; CDR3 protein: ASSPRVGGNTIY
V gene: TRBV5-1; J gene: TRBJ1-2; CDR3 protein: ASSLAYALRGYT
V gene: TRBV6-1; J gene: TRBJ1-4; CDR3 protein: ASRDGGSEKLF
V gene: TRBV29-1; J gene: TRBJ2-3; CDR3 protein: SVEAPSEGSGLY
V gene: TRBV9; J gene: TRBJ1-2; CDR3 protein: ASSDTNYGYT
V gene: TRBV29-1; J gene: TRBJ2-1; CDR3 protein: SVAGQGGRSSYNEQF
V gene: TRBV30; J gene: TRBJ1-1; CDR3 protein: AWSVGQGNTEAF
V gene: TRBV18; J gene: TRBJ1-6; CDR3 protein: ASSPRPWEDNSPLH
V gene: TRBV18; J gene: TRBJ2-1; CDR3 protein: ASSPTGLAGGNEQF
V gene: TRBV18; J gene: TRBJ1-3; CDR3 protein: ASSPGAGNTIY
V gene: TRBV12-5; J gene: TRBJ1-5; CDR3 protein: ASGAPGTGPNQPQH
V gene: TRBV5-1; J gene: TRBJ1-1; CDR3 protein: ASSPGQGSAEAF
V gene: TRBV10-3; J gene: TRBJ1-5; CDR3 protein: AISESLVQPQH
V gene: TRBV29-1; J gene: TRBJ1-1; CDR3 protein: SAYWEGMNTEAF
V gene: TRBV5-4; J gene: TRBJ2-2; CDR3 protein: ASSLNLVTGELF
V gene: TRBV7-8; J gene: TRBJ2-7; CDR3 protein: ASSTPQTGVDEQY
V gene: TRBV11-2; J gene: TRBJ2-1; CDR3 protein: ASSGGSGYNEQF
V gene: TRBV18; J gene: TRBJ2-5; CDR3 protein: ASSREVETQY
V gene: TRBV9; J gene: TRBJ1-3; CDR3 protein: ASSVTGGSGNTIY
V gene: TRBV5-1; J gene: TRBJ1-1; CDR3 protein: ASSLARGVNTEAF
V gene: TRBV4-1; J gene: TRBJ2-1; CDR3 protein: ASSRAGTGNEQF
V gene: TRBV4-3; J gene: TRBJ2-7; CDR3 protein: ASSLQRTGVIEQY
V gene: TRBV29-1; J gene: TRBJ2-7; CDR3 protein: SVEDPKRTSGKTYEQY
V gene: TRBV4-3; J gene: TRBJ2-3; CDR3 protein: ASSELPGADTQY
V gene: TRBV18; J gene: TRBJ2-7; CDR3 protein: ASSPPVYRGGNEQY
V gene: TRBV5-1; J gene: TRBJ2-7; CDR3 protein: ASSLQGSDEQY
V gene: TRBV30; J gene: TRBJ2-3; CDR3 protein: AWRSSSDTQY